This T cell receptor beta chain was obtained from a study of blood T cells in healthy people across ages. Looking at the study overall: Using template switching, researchers captured about one barcoded beta molecule for each two T cells. Study-wide results and limits: Age advanced and TCR beta diversity per million T cells fell, roughly linearly. Relative to aged donors, long-lived donors carried more naive CD4+ cells and displayed higher diversity.

Of note for this clonotype: Antigen: not known.

For the second PCR, which ran for 7 to 11 cycles, a sample-barcoded 5' primer and a J-beta primer mix were used. TCRdb reanalysed the 5' RACE reads using MiXCR and keeps one entry per CDR3 protein. The sample contains some 860,000 distinct CDR3 sequences, more than 50% of which appear only once. The TCR was taken from a man aged 35 to 55 in good health. The specimen was blood.

In DNA form, the CDR3 reads TGCGCCAGCAGCTTTCAGACAGGGGAGGGGGGCAATGAGCAGTTCTTC. Translated: CASSFQTGEGGNEQFF. The V call is TRBV4-1, the J call TRBJ2-1, with D tentatively TRBD1 (8 bases). The germline V gene has CDR1 MGHRA and CDR2 YSYEKL. The CDR3 consists of 16 residues. Trimming took 5 bases from V and 6 from J, leaving 20 bases between them.